The present entry profiles one T cell receptor beta chain with its context. The antigen this receptor binds is unknown. Base-call qualities are not available, and no considerably larger clone is one nucleotide away. Genomic DNA was isolated from the sorted cells so that the TCRbeta CDR3 region could be sequenced. The immunoSEQ Assay was used for sequencing of TCRbeta CDR3 regions. The immuneACCESS repertoire file appears here via TCRdb, limited to in-frame rearrangements. These files lack a portion of the clones; in checked studies, under half of the deficit traces to unresolved V genes, and the cause of the others is not known. The sample includes some 63,000 clones, with 80% to 90% observed a single time. Over 5% of the sample is taken by the ten largest. This sample was taken from a study of OX40 agonist ivuxolimab in advanced cancers. Study-wide context: The costimulatory receptor OX40 (CD134) was targeted by ivuxolimab, a fully human IgG2 agonistic monoclonal antibody. Partial responses occurred in three dose-escalation patients, of whom one had hepatocellular carcinoma and two had cutaneous melanoma. The monotherapy dose-escalation portion (N of about 50 patients) of the phase I ivuxolimab trial is reported in the paper. The point of sequencing TCRbeta in the periphery was to test whether ivuxolimab changed TCR sequence diversity and drove clonal T-cell expansion. Intravenous ivuxolimab was administered to patients every 2 weeks at six dose levels: 0.01, 0.1, 0.3, 1.5, 3 and 10 mg/kg. Of the 52 patients in dose escalation, about 20 had hepatocellular carcinoma, some 15 had melanoma, 9 had renal cell carcinoma and 9 had head and neck cancer. Prior anti-PD-1, anti-PD-L1 or anti-CTLA-4 therapy was permitted, and 40% to 50% of dose-escalation patients had received checkpoint inhibitors. The dose-escalation cohort was about 87% male with a mean age of roughly 60 years, ranging from 23 to 79. The research as a whole found: Low levels of normalized T-cell clonal expansion were also seen in some nonresponding patients. After ivuxolimab, more expanded clones were found on average in CD8+ T cells than in CD4+ T cells. In the 0.1-3.0 mg/kg groups, partial responders were among the patients with the lowest normalized peripheral clonal expansion, particularly in CD8+ T cells. Antigen specificity was not determined for the clonally expanded peripheral T cells. At doses of 0.1 to 3.0 mg/kg, clonal expansion of both CD4+ and CD8+ blood T cells was observed from baseline to week 6.

V gives up 8 bases and J gives up 4 bases, and the segment between their germline ends measures 17 bases. The germline V gene encodes CDR1 SGHTA and CDR2 FQGNSA. There are 15 amino acids in the CDR3, from cysteine to phenylalanine inclusive. Here the CDR3 DNA is all that survives: 45 bases in frame from base 1. The trial excluded patients who had a history of autoimmune disease or were on systemic immunosuppression. Peripheral blood for TCR sequencing was collected from all dose cohorts at baseline, on cycle 4 day 1, and on cycle 7 day 1. The samples were taken from a phase I, first-in-human, multicenter, open-label dose-escalation trial of ivuxolimab. The trial enrolled adults with locally advanced or metastatic head and neck squamous cell, hepatocellular, melanoma or renal cell carcinoma. CD4+ and CD8+ T cells were sorted separately from peripheral blood before TCR sequencing.

The chain was built from TRBV7-2 and TRBJ2-2; the D gene is possibly TRBD1 or TRBD2, each agreeing over 5 bases. The sequence was obtained from an adult with an advanced solid tumor such as melanoma, head and neck, liver or kidney cancer. The sample here was CD4+ or CD8+ T cells sorted from blood, taken in a trial of the OX40 agonist ivuxolimab. The CDR3 reads CASRAGAGTTGELFF. The sequence in DNA is TGTGCCAGCCGCGCAGGAGCAGGGACCACCGGGGAGCTGTTTTTT.